These 2 T cell receptor beta chains were all obtained from the same sample, sequenced in a study of human T cells and chemical hapten exposure. TCRdb used MiXCR to reprocess the RACE reads, holding one entry per CDR3 protein. The table has tens of thousands of distinct CDR3 sequences, over 9.5% seen once. Time point meaning: patch test 1, 2 weeks after DPC sensitization. Regarding treatment: therapeutic diphenylcyclopropenone sensitization with weekly scalp DPC. The source material was whole blood, sampled in connection with sensitization to the hapten diphenylcyclopropenone (DPC). These TCRs come from a man in his forties or fifties with alopecia areata. Some clones in this sample may be carry-over from other donors' samples.

This clonotype was seen at least ten times. The J gene is TRBJ1-6, the V gene TRBV4-3; 7 nucleotides line up with TRBD1. V gave up 1 base and J gave up 7 bases; unmatched junction bases: 7. Germline CDR1 is LGHNA and CDR2 is YSLEER. CDR3 length: 16 residues. CDR3 protein: CASSQVPGQWNSPLHF. The CDR3 DNA is TGCGCCAGCAGCCAAGTGCCGGGACAGTGGAATTCACCCCTCCACTTT.

The chain recombines TRBV6-5 with TRBJ2-5; 7 nucleotides agree with TRBD2. From germline, CDR1 is MNHEY and CDR2 SVGAGI. Trimming cost V 3 bases and J 5 bases; bases outside gene matches: 9. This CDR3 is built from 15 residues. The CDR3 protein is CASSYLRERGETQYF. The DNA for the CDR3 is TGTGCCAGCAGTTATTTGCGGGAGCGAGGGGAGACCCAGTACTTC.